This T cell receptor (beta chain) appears in the sequencing data of a study of shared clonotypes between healthy human individuals. Study in general: Participating donors consisted of a couple of women and a few men aged 18 to 49.

Donors comprised healthy HIV-negative adults lacking recent acute infections or vaccinations. V lost 0 bases to trimming and J lost 2 bases, with 11 bases between them. CDR3 length: 15 residues. Germline V CDR1 and CDR2: SGDLS, YYNGEE. Only in-frame clones appear in the TCRdb table, and some are missing; sequencing was by immunoSEQ multiplex PCR. The sample records fewer than 500,000 clones, about 79% being singletons. The sequencing sample was made of PBMCs. The V gene is TRBV9, the J gene TRBJ2-5; no clear D gene. This clonotype was sampled from a woman between 40 and 50 years old in good health. Some clones in this sample may be carry-over from other donors' samples. The CDR3 sequence: CASSVALELQETQYF. CDR3 nucleotide sequence: TGTGCCAGCAGCGTAGCTCTTGAGCTACAAGAGACCCAGTACTTC.